The clone carrying this T cell receptor beta chain was seen a handful of times. The data originate from a study of blood T cell repertoires in COVID-19. Original analysis: Nucleated cell number was recorded as an estimate derived from reference gene primer amplification. Assay used: immunoSEQ multiplex PCR; TCRdb lists only in-frame clones, some missing. The V and J calls and clone size come from that table; D and trimming were worked out from the DNA. The repertoire holds around 140,000 clones, with around 83% as singletons. Sequencing input: peripheral blood. The TCR sequence derives from a man aged 55 to 70 with active or convalescent COVID-19.

CDR3 loop: CASRSSGGNTDTQYF. The CDR3 bases are TGTGCCAGCAGATCTAGCGGGGGAAACACAGATACGCAGTATTTT. The chain links TRBV6-5 to TRBJ2-3; TRBD2 agrees at 10 bases. CDR1 MNHEY and CDR2 SVGAGI come from the germline V gene. The CDR3 contains 15 residues. Trimming at V came to 6 bases and at J to 2 bases, leaving 5 bases not matched to a gene.